The clone carrying this T cell receptor beta chain has just one count. As yet, its antigen is unknown. The source of the sample is a study of CD8 T cells in Susac syndrome. Findings of the study overall: The number of individuals included in the study's TCR sequencing and HLA analysis was acknowledged as relatively small.

After extraction with the RNeasy kit, roughly 0.45 to 1 ug of the RNA was reverse transcribed using random hexamers. The CDR3 of TCR beta was amplified by immunoSEQ multiplex PCR across 54 Vbeta and 13 Jbeta. MiXCR was run by TCRdb on the immunoSEQ multiplex PCR reads, yielding one entry per CDR3 protein. The repertoire has some 48,000 distinct CDR3 sequences, around 92% of them found once; the top ten carry less than 0.55%. The CDR3 is made up of 16 amino acids. The germline CDR1 and CDR2 sequences are MGHRA and YSYEKL. V was clipped by 4 bases and J by 9 bases; unmatched bases: 14. This TCR was recovered from a human donor in good health. The chain has TRBV4-1 and TRBJ2-1; TRBD1 matches 8 bases. The sequencing sample was made of CD8+ T cells from PBMCs. CDR3 in amino acids: CASSPRPGQVEIEQFF. The CDR3 coding sequence is TGCGCCAGCAGCCCTCGTCCGGGACAGGTGGAAATTGAGCAGTTCTTC.